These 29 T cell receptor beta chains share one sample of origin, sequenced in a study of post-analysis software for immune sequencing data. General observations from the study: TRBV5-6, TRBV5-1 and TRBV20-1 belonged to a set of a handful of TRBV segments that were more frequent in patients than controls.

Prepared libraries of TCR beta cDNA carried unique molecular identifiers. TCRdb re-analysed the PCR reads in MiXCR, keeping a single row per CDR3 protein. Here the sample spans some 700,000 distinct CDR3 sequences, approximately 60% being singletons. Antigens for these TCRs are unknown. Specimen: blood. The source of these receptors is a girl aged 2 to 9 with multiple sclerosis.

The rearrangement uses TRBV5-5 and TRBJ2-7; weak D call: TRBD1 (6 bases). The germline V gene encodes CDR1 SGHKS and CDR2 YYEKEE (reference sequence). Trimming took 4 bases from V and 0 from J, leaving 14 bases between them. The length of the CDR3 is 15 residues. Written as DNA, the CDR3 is TGTGCCAGCAGCCCTAATAACAGGGCCTCCTACGAGCAGTACTTC. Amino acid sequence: CASSPNNRASYEQYF.

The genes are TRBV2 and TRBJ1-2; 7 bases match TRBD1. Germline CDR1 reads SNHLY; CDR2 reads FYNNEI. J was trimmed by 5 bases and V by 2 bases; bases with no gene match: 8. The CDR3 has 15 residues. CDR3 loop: CASSEMSGTAYGYTF. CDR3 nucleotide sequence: TGTGCCAGCAGTGAAATGAGCGGGACAGCTTATGGCTACACCTTC.

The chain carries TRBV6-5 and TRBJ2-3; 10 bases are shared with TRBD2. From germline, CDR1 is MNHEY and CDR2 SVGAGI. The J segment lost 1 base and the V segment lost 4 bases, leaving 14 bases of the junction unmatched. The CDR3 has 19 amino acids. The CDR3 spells CASSSFRPGLAERTDTQYF. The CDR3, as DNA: TGTGCCAGCAGTTCCTTCAGACCCGGACTAGCGGAGCGCACAGATACGCAGTATTTT.

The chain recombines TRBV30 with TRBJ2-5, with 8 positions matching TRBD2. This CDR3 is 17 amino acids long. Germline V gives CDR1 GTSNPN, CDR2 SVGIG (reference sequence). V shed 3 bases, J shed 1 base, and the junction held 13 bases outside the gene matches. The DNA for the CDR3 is TGTGCCTGGAGCGCTATGCCCTTTACTAGCGGCCAAGAGACCCAGTACTTC. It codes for CAWSAMPFTSGQETQYF. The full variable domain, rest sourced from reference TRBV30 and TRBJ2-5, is SQTIHQWPATLVQPVGSPLSLECTVEGTSNPNLYWYRQAAGRGLQLLFYSVGIGQISSEVPQNLSASRPQDRQFILSSKKLLLSDSGFYLCAWSAMPFTSGQETQYFGPGTRLLVL.

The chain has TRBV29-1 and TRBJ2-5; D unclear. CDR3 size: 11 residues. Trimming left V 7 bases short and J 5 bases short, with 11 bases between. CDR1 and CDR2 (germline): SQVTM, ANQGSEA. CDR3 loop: CSGHLRETQYF. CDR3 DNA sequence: TGCAGCGGACACTTACGGGAGACCCAGTACTTC.

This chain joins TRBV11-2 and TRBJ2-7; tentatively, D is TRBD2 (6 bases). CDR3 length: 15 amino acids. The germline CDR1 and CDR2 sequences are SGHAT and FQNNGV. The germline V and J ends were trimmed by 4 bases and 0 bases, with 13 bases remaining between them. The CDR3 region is CASSSGTLISYEQYF. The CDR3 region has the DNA TGTGCCAGCAGCTCCGGGACTCTTATCTCCTACGAGCAGTACTTC.

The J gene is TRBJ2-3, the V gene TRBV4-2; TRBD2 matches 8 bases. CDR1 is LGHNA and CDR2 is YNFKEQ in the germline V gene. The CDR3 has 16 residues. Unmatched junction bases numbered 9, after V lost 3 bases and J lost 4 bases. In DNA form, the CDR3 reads TGTGCCAGCAGCCAGGAACAAGGACTAGCAGCAGATACGCAGTATTTT. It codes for CASSQEQGLAADTQYF.

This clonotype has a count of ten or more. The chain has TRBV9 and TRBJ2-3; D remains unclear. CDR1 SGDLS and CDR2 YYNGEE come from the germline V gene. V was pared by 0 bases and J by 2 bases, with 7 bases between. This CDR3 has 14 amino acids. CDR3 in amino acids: CASSVAGTTDTQYF. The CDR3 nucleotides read TGTGCCAGCAGCGTAGCCGGAACCACAGATACGCAGTATTTT.

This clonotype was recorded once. This CDR3 is CSARGALNEQYF. CDR3 DNA: TGCAGTGCTAGAGGTGCCCTCAATGAGCAGTACTTC. This chain connects TRBV20-1 to TRBJ2-7; D gene ambiguous. Germline CDR1 reads DFQATT; CDR2 reads SNEGSKA (reference sequence). Trimming removed 1 base at V and 7 bases at J, with 11 bases between. The CDR3 loop spans 12 amino acids.

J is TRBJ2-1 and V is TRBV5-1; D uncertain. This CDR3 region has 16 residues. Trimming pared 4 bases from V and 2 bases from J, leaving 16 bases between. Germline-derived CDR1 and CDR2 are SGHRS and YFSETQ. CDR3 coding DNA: TGCGCCAGCAGCCTTCGCCGTCAAGGAGCCTACAATGAGCAGTTCTTC. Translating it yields CASSLRRQGAYNEQFF. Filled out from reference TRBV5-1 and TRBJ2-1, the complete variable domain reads KAGVTQTPRYLIKTRGQQVTLSCSPISGHRSVSWYQQTPGQGLQFLFEYFSETQRNKGNFPGRFSGRQFSNSRSEMNVSTLELGDSALYLCASSLRRQGAYNEQFFGPGTRLTVL.

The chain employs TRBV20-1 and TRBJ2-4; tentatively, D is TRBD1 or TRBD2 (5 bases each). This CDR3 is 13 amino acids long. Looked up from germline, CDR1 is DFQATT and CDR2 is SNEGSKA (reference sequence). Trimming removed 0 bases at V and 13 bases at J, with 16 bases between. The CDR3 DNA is TGCAGTGCTAGAGAATCGGGGCCCGAAGAGCAGTACTTC. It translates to CSARESGPEEQYF.

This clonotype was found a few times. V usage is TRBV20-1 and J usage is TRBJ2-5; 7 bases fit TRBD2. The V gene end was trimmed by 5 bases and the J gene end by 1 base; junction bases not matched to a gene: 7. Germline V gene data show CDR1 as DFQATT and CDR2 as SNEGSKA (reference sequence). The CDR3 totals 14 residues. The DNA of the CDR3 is TGCAGTGCTCCTTTCCGGGGGGTCCAAGAGACCCAGTACTTC. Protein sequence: CSAPFRGVQETQYF.

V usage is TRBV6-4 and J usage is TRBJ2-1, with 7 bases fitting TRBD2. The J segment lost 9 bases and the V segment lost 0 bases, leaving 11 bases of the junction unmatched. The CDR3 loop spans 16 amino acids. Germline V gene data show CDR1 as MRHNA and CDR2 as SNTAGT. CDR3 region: CASSDSPGGSRSEQFF. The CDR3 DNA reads TGTGCCAGCAGTGACTCCCCGGGCGGGAGTCGGAGTGAGCAGTTCTTC.

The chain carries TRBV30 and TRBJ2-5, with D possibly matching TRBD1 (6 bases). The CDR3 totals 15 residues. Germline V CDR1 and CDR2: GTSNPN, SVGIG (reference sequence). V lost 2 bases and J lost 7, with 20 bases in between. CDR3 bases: TGTGCCTGGAGTTATGGGCGGACAGAAGTAGGGACCCAGTACTTC. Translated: CAWSYGRTEVGTQYF. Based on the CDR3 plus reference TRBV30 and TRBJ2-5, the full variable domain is SQTIHQWPATLVQPVGSPLSLECTVEGTSNPNLYWYRQAAGRGLQLLFYSVGIGQISSEVPQNLSASRPQDRQFILSSKKLLLSDSGFYLCAWSYGRTEVGTQYFGPGTRLLVL.

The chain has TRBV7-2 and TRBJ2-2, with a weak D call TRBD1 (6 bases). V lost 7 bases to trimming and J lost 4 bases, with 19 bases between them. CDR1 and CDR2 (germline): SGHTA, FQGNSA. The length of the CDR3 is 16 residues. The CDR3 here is CASKLSGGRLTGELFF. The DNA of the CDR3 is TGTGCCAGCAAGCTGTCTGGGGGCAGGCTCACCGGGGAGCTGTTTTTT.

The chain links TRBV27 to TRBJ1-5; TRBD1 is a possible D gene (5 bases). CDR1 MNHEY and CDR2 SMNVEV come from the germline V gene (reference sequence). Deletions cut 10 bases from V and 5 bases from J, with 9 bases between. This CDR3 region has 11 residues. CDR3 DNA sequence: TGTGCCACCGGGACTCATCAGCCCCAGCATTTT. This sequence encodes CATGTHQPQHF.

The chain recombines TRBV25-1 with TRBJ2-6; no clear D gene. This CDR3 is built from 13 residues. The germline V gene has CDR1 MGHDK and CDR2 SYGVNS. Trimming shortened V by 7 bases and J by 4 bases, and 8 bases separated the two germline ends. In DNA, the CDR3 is TGTGCCAGCATCCCGTCAGGGGCCAACGTCCTGACTTTC. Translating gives CASIPSGANVLTF.

CDR3 in amino acids: CASTQLTSGYNEQFF. The CDR3 region has the DNA TGCGCCAGCACCCAACTGACTAGCGGATACAATGAGCAGTTCTTC. The V and J genes are TRBV5-1 and TRBJ2-1; 9 positions agree with TRBD2. CDR1 and CDR2 (germline): SGHRS, YFSETQ. J lost 4 bases, V lost 6 bases, and 8 bases had no gene match. The CDR3 has 15 amino acids.

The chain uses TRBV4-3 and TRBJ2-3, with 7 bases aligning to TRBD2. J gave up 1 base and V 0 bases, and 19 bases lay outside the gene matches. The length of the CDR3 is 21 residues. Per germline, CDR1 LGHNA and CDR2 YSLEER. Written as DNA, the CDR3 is TGCGCCAGCAGCCAAGAGCCCGTAGAGCGGGGAAAGAGAGGGGGCACAGATACGCAGTATTTT. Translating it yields CASSQEPVERGKRGGTDTQYF.

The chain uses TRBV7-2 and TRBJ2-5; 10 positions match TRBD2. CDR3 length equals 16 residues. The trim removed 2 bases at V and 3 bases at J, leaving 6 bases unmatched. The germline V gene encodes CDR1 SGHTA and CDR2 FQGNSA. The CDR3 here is CASSLRPAGGEETQYF. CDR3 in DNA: TGTGCCAGCAGCTTACGCCCAGCGGGGGGGGAAGAGACCCAGTACTTC.

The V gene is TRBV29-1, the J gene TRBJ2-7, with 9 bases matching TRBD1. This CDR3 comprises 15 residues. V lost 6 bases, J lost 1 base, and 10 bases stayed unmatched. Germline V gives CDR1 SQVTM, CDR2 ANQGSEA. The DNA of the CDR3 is TGCAGCGTGGTGATCGGACAGGGGCTTTCCTACGAGCAGTACTTC. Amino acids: CSVVIGQGLSYEQYF.

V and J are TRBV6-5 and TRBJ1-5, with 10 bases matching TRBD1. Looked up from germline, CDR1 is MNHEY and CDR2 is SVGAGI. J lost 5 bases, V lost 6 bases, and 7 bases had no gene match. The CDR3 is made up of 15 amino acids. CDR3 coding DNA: TGTGCCAGCAGCACCGGACAGGGGGATTATCAGCCCCAGCATTTT. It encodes CASSTGQGDYQPQHF.

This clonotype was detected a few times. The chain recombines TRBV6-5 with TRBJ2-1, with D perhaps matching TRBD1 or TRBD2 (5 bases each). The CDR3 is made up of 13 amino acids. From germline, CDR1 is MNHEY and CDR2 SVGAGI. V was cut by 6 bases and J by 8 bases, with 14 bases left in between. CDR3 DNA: TGTGCCAGCAGCCGTAGGGGACGGGATGAGCAGTTCTTC. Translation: CASSRRGRDEQFF.

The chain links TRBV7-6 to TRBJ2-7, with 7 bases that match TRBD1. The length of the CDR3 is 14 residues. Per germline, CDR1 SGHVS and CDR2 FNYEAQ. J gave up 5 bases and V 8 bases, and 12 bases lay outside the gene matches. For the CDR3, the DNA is TGTGCCAGCTCGACGAGGGGGCAAAACGACGAGCAGTACTTC. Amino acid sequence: CASSTRGQNDEQYF.

Written as DNA, the CDR3 is TGCGCCAGCGGGTCGGCTTCAGGTCCCCGAGGCTATGGCTACACCTTC. Its protein product is CASGSASGPRGYGYTF. The rearrangement uses TRBV5-1 and TRBJ1-2; D unresolved. The CDR3 runs 16 residues. Germline V gives CDR1 SGHRS, CDR2 YFSETQ. Trimming removed 7 bases from V and 4 bases from J, with 23 bases in between.

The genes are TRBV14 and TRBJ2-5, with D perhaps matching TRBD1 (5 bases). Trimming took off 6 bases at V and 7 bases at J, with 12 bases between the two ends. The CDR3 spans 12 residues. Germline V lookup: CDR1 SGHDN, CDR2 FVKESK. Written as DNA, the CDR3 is TGTGCCAGCAGTTTCGACAGTCGGACCCAGTACTTC. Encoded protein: CASSFDSRTQYF.

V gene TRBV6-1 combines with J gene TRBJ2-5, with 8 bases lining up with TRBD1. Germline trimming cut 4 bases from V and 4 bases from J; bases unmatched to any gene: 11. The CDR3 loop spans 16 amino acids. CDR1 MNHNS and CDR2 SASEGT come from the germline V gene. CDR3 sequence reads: CASSGSWTGRRETQYF. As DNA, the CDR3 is TGTGCCAGCAGTGGCTCCTGGACAGGGCGAAGAGAGACCCAGTACTTC.

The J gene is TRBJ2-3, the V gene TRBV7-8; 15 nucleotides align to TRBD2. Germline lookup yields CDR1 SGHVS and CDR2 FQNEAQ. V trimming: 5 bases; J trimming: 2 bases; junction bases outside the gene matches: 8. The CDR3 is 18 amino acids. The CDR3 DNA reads TGTGCCAGCAGCCGGACTAGCGGGAGGGTACCCCCCACAGATACGCAGTATTTT. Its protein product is CASSRTSGRVPPTDTQYF.

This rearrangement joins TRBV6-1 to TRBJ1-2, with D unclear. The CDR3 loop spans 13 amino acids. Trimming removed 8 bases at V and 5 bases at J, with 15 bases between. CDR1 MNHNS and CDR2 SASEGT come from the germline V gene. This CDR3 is CASSPGAGYGYTF. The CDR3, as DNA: TGTGCCAGCTCGCCCGGCGCGGGGTATGGCTACACCTTC.